This T cell receptor (beta chain) was found in a study of cytomegalovirus exposure and HLA in healthy donors. Background on the study: The early release's HLA-typed donors yielded 65 million to 85 million unique TCRs.

General study points: Later analysis reportedly placed an Asian-associated ancestry cluster below the roughly 690-donor mean in N-insertions. In a later analysis, compared with equally common non-associated chains, HLA-associated beta chains were more expanded.

PCR was performed using 60 Vbeta and 13 Jbeta primers. The data were produced by immunoSEQ multiplex PCR, yet TCRdb's version contains in-frame clones alone and is incomplete. The data contain about 160,000 clones, over 70% of them singletons. The CDR3 covers 11 residues. The V and J ends lost 4 bases and 11 bases respectively, with 12 bases between them. CDR1 is MNHNY, CDR2 SVGAGI, per germline (reference sequence). This clone was counted only a few times. Its antigen is currently unknown. This sequence originates from a woman aged 35 to 49 in good health and CMV-seropositive. The V and J genes are TRBV6-6 and TRBJ2-7; D is possibly TRBD1 (5 bases). What was sequenced was PBMCs. CDR3 sequence reads: CASSSHGAKYF. Written as DNA, the CDR3 is TGTGCCAGCAGTTCCCATGGGGCTAAGTACTTC.